This T cell receptor (beta chain) appears in the sequencing data of a study of T-cell reconstitution after alpha-beta-depleted transplantation in children. Germline lookup yields CDR1 WNHNN and CDR2 SYGVQD (reference sequence). Trimming took 6 bases from V and 4 from J, leaving 16 bases between them. This CDR3 has 15 residues. This clonotype was recorded at least ten times. Its antigen is not identified. Unique molecular identifiers were used to barcode this TCRbeta library. In TCRdb, the PCR reads were re-called with MiXCR into one record per CDR3 protein. The table shows roughly 500,000 distinct CDR3 sequences, with under 12% occurring only once. Points from the study as a whole: Certain patients had high TCRbeta diversity at day 60, and it came from recipient T cells and thymic progenitors that survived. Fresh T-cell production supplied most of the T-cell counts and diversity seen one year after transplant. There were reportedly several hundred expanded graft clones from which alpha-beta T cells came about two months after transplant.

The source material was PBMCs, sampled before TCRalphabeta/CD19-depleted stem cell transplant. The V gene is TRBV10-1, the J gene TRBJ2-1, with D perhaps matching TRBD1 (6 bases). This receptor was taken from a child aged 2 to 10 with inherited bone marrow failure, due to receive a stem cell transplant. Here the CDR3 DNA reads TGCGCCAGCAGCGTTGATCAGGGGCATTACAATGAGCAGTTCTTC. It translates to CASSVDQGHYNEQFF.